This TCR beta chain was identified during a study of tumor-infiltrating lymphocytes in primary liver carcinoma. The study, taken as a whole, reports: Compared with tumor region pairs, tumor-adjacent and tumor-blood pairs overlapped less. Just about 7.5-24% of leading clones were found in every one of five regions.

Joint extraction of RNA and DNA used 20-30 mg of bulk tissue that was unsorted. Patients were chronically HBV-infected and treatment-naive. This CDR3 has 14 residues. Germline values: CDR1 SGHTA, CDR2 FQGTGA. Total RNA (approximately 500 ng) served as template for TCR beta cDNA synthesis primed by a constant-region primer. Modified slightly, ARM-PCR produced TCR beta libraries over three nested multiplex PCR rounds. The study ran its first two PCR rounds for 9 to 10 cycles each, using TRBV1-TRBV30 forward primers and a C-beta reverse primer. TCRdb fed the multiplex PCR reads into MiXCR, producing one record per CDR3 protein. The table includes 45,000 to 55,000 distinct CDR3 sequences, over 65% detected once. To note about this clonotype: Its antigen is as yet unknown. Compared with germline, one end of the junction differs, possibly owing to a read error.

This receptor was taken from a man aged 35-49 years with primary liver carcinoma and hepatitis B virus infection. The rearrangement joins TRBV7-3 to TRBJ1-1, with TRBD1 as a possible D gene (5 bases). The sequencing sample was made of liver tumor tissue from sampling region 2. The subset here: tumor region T2, inferior pole. The CDR3 DNA reads TGTGCCAGCAGCCCAGGGCCGGGCTCCCTTGAAGCTTCCTTT. It yields the protein CASSPGPGSLEASF.